This note documents a single T cell receptor beta chain sequence. Its cognate antigen is unknown. The entry originates in a study of cytomegalovirus exposure and HLA in healthy donors. Broader study findings: Generally TCR sequences proved uncommon, though certain public TCRs appeared in numerous donors.

The PCR made use of 60 Vbeta and 13 Jbeta primers. Some clones are missing from TCRdb's copy, which holds only in-frame ones; the method was immunoSEQ multiplex PCR. In the table there are 150,000 to 200,000 clones, around 80% of which are singletons. CDR1 SGHNT and CDR2 YENEEA come from the germline V gene. Losses at the gene ends were 2 bases for V and 5 bases for J; bases not matched to a gene: 3. This CDR3 is 15 amino acids long. The sequencing input was PBMCs. The receptor was isolated from a young man in good health and CMV-seronegative. The chain employs TRBV11-3 and TRBJ2-3; 11 nucleotides line up with TRBD2. CDR3 nucleotides: TGTGCCAGCAGCTTATTAGCGGGAGGGAGAGATACGCAGTATTTT. Translating gives CASSLLAGGRDTQYF.